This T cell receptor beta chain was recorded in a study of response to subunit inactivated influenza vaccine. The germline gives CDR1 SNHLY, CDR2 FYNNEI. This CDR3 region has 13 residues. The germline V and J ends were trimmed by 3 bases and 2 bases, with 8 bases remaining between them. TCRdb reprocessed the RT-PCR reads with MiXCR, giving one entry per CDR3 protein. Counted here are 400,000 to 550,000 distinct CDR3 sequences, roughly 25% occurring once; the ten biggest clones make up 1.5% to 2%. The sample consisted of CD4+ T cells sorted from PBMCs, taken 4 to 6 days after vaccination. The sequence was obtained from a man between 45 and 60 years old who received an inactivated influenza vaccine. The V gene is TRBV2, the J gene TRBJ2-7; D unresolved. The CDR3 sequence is CASSDSPPYEQYF. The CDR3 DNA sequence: TGTGCCAGCAGTGATTCCCCTCCCTACGAGCAGTACTTC.